This entry features one T cell receptor beta chain sequence. This record belongs to a study of blood T cell repertoires in COVID-19. Study information: The cDNA or gDNA used as material had been derived from T cells, B-cell-depleted T cells, or PBMCs.

This table comes from immunoSEQ multiplex PCR, and its TCRdb copy is limited to in-frame clones, with some not included. Of 400,000 to 450,000 clones listed, approximately 89% are singletons. The CDR3 has 19 residues. The ends lost 4 bases at V and 0 bases at J; junction bases unmatched: 14. CDR1 and CDR2 (germline): SGHTA, FQGNSA. Material for sequencing was peripheral blood. The chain carries TRBV7-2 and TRBJ2-4; 8 positions agree with TRBD2. The clonotype originates from a woman aged 35 to 49 with COVID-19, enrolled during active disease. CDR3 in DNA: TGTGCCAGCAGCTCACACAGCGGGGGCGGCCTTCTAGCCAAAAACATTCAGTACTTC. Translation: CASSSHSGGGLLAKNIQYF.